Shown below are 21 T cell receptor beta chains from a single sample sequenced in a study of sequential checkpoint blockade in melanoma. Clones were sequenced by immunoSEQ multiplex PCR, and TCRdb holds only the in-frame ones, with some missing. The sample records fewer than 35,000 clones, approximately 86% being singletons. Specified treatment: randomized to nivolumab then ipilimumab (arm A) or the reverse (arm B). Source: CD8+ T cells sorted from blood (inferred from file names), taken from a patient given nivolumab and ipilimumab in sequence. The origin of the receptors is a human donor with melanoma.

This clone was counted once. The chain joins TRBV5-8 to TRBJ2-1; TRBD2 agrees at 8 bases. The CDR3 consists of 11 residues. With 4 bases clipped from V and 12 bases from J, the junction kept 3 bases outside the gene matches. Germline assignment: CDR1 SGHTS and CDR2 YDEGEE. The CDR3 loop is CASSQGLAQFF. For the CDR3, the DNA is TGTGCCAGCAGCCAAGGACTAGCGCAGTTCTTC.

J is TRBJ2-7 and V is TRBV10-2, with 10 bases identical to TRBD2. V lost 4 bases and J lost 4; bases outside the gene matches: 1. The CDR3 sequence is 13 residues long. Germline CDR1 is WSHSY and CDR2 is SAAADI. Here the CDR3 DNA reads TGCGCCAGCAGTGGGGGACTAGCGTACGAGCAGTACTTC. It is translated as CASSGGLAYEQYF.

This clone is a singleton in its sample. The genes are TRBV4-1 and TRBJ1-5; 7 bases are shared with TRBD1. This CDR3 is built from 16 residues. Germline CDR1 MGHRA, CDR2 YSYEKL. The V gene end was trimmed by 4 bases and the J gene end by 2 bases; junction bases not matched to a gene: 8. CDR3: CASSLRQGRGNQPQHF. CDR3 nucleotides: TGCGCCAGCAGCCTCCGACAGGGTCGTGGCAATCAGCCCCAGCATTTT.

The chain uses TRBV15 and TRBJ2-2; D is possibly TRBD1 (5 bases). CDR3 length: 17 residues. Germline V gives CDR1 LNHNV, CDR2 YYDKDF (reference sequence). V was shortened by 0 bases and J by 0 bases, with 11 bases between the two germline ends. CDR3 amino acids: CATSRDPLTANTGELFF. The CDR3 coding sequence is TGTGCCACCAGCAGAGATCCTTTGACAGCGAACACCGGGGAGCTGTTTTTT.

The rearrangement joins TRBV6-4 to TRBJ2-2; no definite D call. Trimming stripped 5 bases from V and 0 bases from J, with 10 bases between. Germline V CDR1 and CDR2: MRHNA, SNTAGT. The CDR3 length is 15 residues. CDR3 nucleotide sequence: TGTGCCAGCAGTCCCCTAATGACGAACACCGGGGAGCTGTTTTTT. Residues: CASSPLMTNTGELFF.

This clone was picked up one time. The genes are TRBV10-3 and TRBJ1-1, with D possibly TRBD1 on 5 matching bases. Between the trimmed V and J ends, which lost 3 bases and 8 bases, there was a span of 13 bases. The CDR3 extends over 13 amino acids. Germline V lookup: CDR1 ENHRY, CDR2 SYGVKD. The CDR3: CAISDPTGDEAFF. Here the CDR3 DNA reads TGTGCCATCAGTGACCCTACAGGCGACGAAGCTTTCTTT.

This clone was picked up one time. V gene TRBV5-8 combines with J gene TRBJ2-3; 12 positions match TRBD2. Trimming cost V 0 bases and J 6 bases; bases outside gene matches: 17. The CDR3 extends over 20 amino acids. CDR1 and CDR2 from the germline V gene are SGHTS and YDEGEE. As DNA, the CDR3 is TGTGCCAGCAGCTTGGAGGCCGGGCTACCTAGCGGGGGGGCCATGGATACGCAGTATTTT. Protein product: CASSLEAGLPSGGAMDTQYF.

As DNA, the CDR3 is TGTGCCAGCAGCCGGCGTATCGCGCGAGGGACCGGGGAGCTGTTTTTT. This sequence encodes CASSRRIARGTGELFF. This rearrangement joins TRBV7-9 to TRBJ2-2; D is perhaps TRBD2 (5 bases). The CDR3 is made up of 16 amino acids. The V end was cut by 5 bases, the J end by 5 bases, with 18 bases between. Germline V gene lookup returns CDR1 SEHNR and CDR2 FQNEAQ (reference sequence).

This chain connects TRBV4-3 to TRBJ1-5; 7 nucleotides align to TRBD1. Trimming took 0 bases from V and 3 from J; bases not matched to a gene: 5. The germline V gene has CDR1 LGHNA and CDR2 YSLEER. The CDR3 is made up of 16 amino acids. CDR3 DNA: TGCGCCAGCAGCCAAGAGAGGGACAGCCTCAATCAGCCCCAGCATTTT. Amino acids: CASSQERDSLNQPQHF.

The gene calls are TRBV29-1 and TRBJ1-1; the D gene is possibly TRBD1 (5 bases). Trimming pared 5 bases from V and 5 bases from J, leaving 12 bases between. There are 12 residues in the CDR3. Germline loops: CDR1 SQVTM, CDR2 ANQGSEA. CDR3 amino acids: CSVLGGGTEAFF. Written as DNA, the CDR3 is TGCAGCGTTCTGGGGGGAGGAACTGAAGCTTTCTTT.

This clone was seen once. V and J are TRBV4-3 and TRBJ1-2, with D possibly being TRBD1 (6 bases). CDR3 length: 14 amino acids. V was cut by 0 bases and J by 7 bases, with 12 bases left in between. The germline V gene has CDR1 LGHNA and CDR2 YSLEER. CDR3 loop: CASSQDRTAAGYTF. Written as DNA, the CDR3 is TGCGCCAGCAGCCAAGATCGGACAGCGGCTGGCTACACCTTC.

This rearrangement joins TRBV27 to TRBJ1-1; perhaps TRBD1 as D (5 bases). Trimming removed 0 bases at V and 4 bases at J, with 12 bases between. In germline, CDR1 is MNHEY, CDR2 SMNVEV (reference sequence). This CDR3 has 15 residues. The CDR3 here is CASSLSPTDSTEAFF. DNA for the CDR3: TGTGCCAGCAGTTTATCCCCGACAGACAGCACTGAAGCTTTCTTT.

The gene calls are TRBV6-5 and TRBJ1-5; weak D call: TRBD1 (5 bases). The CDR3 extends over 15 amino acids. V was trimmed by 2 bases and J by 4 bases, leaving 12 bases between them. Germline values: CDR1 MNHEY, CDR2 SVGAGI. CDR3 bases: TGTGCCAGCAGTTACCAGGGAGGATGGAATCAGCCCCAGCATTTT. Translated: CASSYQGGWNQPQHF.

This chain links TRBV2 with TRBJ2-7, with D tentatively TRBD1 (6 bases). The CDR3 spans 13 residues. CDR1 SNHLY and CDR2 FYNNEI come from the germline V gene. V gave up 1 base and J gave up 4 bases, with 8 bases separating them. CDR3 bases: TGTGCCAGCAGTGAAGAACAGGGTTACGAGCAGTACTTC. This encodes CASSEEQGYEQYF.

V usage is TRBV11-1 and J usage is TRBJ2-5; TRBD2 matches 9 bases. This CDR3 region has 15 residues. CDR1 and CDR2 from the germline V gene are SGHAT and FQDESV (reference sequence). After removal of 2 bases from V and 4 bases from J, the junction contained 5 bases not matched to a gene. The chain's CDR3 is CASSLLAGGGETQYF. In DNA form, the CDR3 reads TGTGCCAGCAGCTTACTGGCGGGAGGGGGAGAGACCCAGTACTTC.

Notes on this clone: The junction departs from the called germline gene at one end, perhaps through a read error. Additional DNA sequences in this sample encode the identical CDR3. The V and J genes are TRBV13 and TRBJ1-2; 7 bases fit TRBD1. The germline gives CDR1 PRHDT, CDR2 FYEKMQ (reference sequence). This CDR3 contains 18 residues. The CDR3 DNA reads TGTGCCAGCAGCCTAGGACAGGTCCTCAGTAGCCTTACATATGGCTACACCTTC. Amino acids: CASSLGQVLSSLTYGYTF.

The J gene is TRBJ2-1, the V gene TRBV6-5; possibly TRBD2 for D (5 bases). Per the germline V gene, CDR1 is MNHEY and CDR2 is SVGAGI. The CDR3 runs 11 residues. The chain's CDR3 is CGAGLPNEQFF. The CDR3 nucleotides read TGTGGAGCCGGACTCCCCAATGAGCAGTTCTTC.

This chain connects TRBV7-7 to TRBJ2-1; TRBD1 matches at 10 bases. There are 16 residues in the CDR3. The V and J ends lost 3 bases and 7 bases, in that order; junction bases with no gene match: 9. Germline V gene data show CDR1 as SSHAT and CDR2 as FNYEAQ (reference sequence). The CDR3 spells CASSLGAGTGANEQFF. DNA of the CDR3: TGTGCCAGCAGCTTGGGGGCGGGGACAGGGGCTAATGAGCAGTTCTTC.

The chain carries TRBV5-6 and TRBJ2-3; 10 bases are shared with TRBD2. This CDR3 has 15 amino acids. CDR1 SGHDT and CDR2 YYEEEE come from the germline V gene. V gave up 5 bases and J gave up 2 bases; unmatched junction bases: 5. The CDR3 loop is CASRVAGGFTDTQYF. The CDR3 nucleotides read TGTGCCAGCAGGGTAGCGGGGGGCTTCACAGATACGCAGTATTTT.

J is TRBJ1-2 and V is TRBV10-3; D is undetermined. Looked up from germline, CDR1 is ENHRY and CDR2 is SYGVKD. CDR3 length equals 12 residues. Trimming shortened V by 11 bases and J by 4 bases, and 14 bases separated the two germline ends. In DNA, the CDR3 is TGTGCCGCCACACCTGCGGGCTATGGCTACACCTTC. Encoded protein: CAATPAGYGYTF.

This clone was detected once. The chain uses TRBV5-4 and TRBJ2-2; 8 nucleotides line up with TRBD1. Trimming took 5 bases from V and 1 from J; bases not matched to a gene: 7. The CDR3 contains 16 residues. Germline CDR1 SGHNT, CDR2 YYREEE (reference sequence). CDR3 in amino acids: CASSQGAVLNTGELFF. The CDR3 DNA reads TGTGCCAGCAGTCAGGGGGCGGTACTGAACACCGGGGAGCTGTTTTTT.